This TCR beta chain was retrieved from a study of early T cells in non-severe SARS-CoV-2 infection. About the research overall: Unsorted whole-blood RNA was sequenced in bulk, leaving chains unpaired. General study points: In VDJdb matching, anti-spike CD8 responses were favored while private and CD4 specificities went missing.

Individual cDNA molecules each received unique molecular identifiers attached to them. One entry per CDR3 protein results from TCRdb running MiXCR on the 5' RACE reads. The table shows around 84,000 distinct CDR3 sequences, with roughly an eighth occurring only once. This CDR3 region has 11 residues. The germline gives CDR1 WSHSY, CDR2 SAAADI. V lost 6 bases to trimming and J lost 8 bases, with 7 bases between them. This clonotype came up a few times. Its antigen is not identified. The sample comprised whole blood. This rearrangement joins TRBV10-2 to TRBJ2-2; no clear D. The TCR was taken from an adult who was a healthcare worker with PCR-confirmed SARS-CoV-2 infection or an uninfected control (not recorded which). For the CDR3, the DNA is TGCGCCAGCAGGTTGGGGGGGGAGCTGTTTTTT. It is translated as CASRLGGELFF.